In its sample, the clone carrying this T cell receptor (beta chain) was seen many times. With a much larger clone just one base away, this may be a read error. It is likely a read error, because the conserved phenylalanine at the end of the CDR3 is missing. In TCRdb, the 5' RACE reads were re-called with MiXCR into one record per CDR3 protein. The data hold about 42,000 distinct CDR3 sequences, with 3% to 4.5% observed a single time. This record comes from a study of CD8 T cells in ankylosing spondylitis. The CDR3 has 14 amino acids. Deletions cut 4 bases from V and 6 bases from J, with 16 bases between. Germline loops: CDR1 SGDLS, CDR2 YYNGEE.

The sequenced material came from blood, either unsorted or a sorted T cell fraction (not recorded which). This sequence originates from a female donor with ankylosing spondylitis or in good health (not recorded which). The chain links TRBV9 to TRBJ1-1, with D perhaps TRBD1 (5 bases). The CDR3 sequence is CASSPRQIQAEAFS. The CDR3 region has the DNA TGTGCCAGCAGCCCCCGACAGATCCAGGCTGAAGCTTTCTCT.